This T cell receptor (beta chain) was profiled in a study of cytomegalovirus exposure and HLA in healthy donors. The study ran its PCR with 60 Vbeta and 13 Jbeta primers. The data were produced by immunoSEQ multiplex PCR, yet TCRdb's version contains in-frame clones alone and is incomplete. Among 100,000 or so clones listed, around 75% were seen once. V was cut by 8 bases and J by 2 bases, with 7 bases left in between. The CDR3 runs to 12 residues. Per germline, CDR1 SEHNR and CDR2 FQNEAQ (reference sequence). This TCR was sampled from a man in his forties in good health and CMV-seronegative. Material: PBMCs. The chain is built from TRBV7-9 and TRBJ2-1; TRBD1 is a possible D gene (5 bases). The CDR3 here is CASADTYNEQFF. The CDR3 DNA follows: TGTGCCAGCGCGGACACCTACAATGAGCAGTTCTTC.